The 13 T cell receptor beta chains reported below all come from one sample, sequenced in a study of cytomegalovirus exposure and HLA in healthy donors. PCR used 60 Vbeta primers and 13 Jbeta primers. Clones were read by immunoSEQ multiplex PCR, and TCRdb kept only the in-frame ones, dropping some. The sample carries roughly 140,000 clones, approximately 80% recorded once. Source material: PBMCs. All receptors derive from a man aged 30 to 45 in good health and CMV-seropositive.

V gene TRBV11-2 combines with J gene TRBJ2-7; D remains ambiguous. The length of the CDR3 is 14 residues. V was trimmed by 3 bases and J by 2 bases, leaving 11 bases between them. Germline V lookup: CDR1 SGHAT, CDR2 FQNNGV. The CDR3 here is CASSFPHRAYEQYF. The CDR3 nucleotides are TGTGCCAGCAGCTTTCCCCACAGAGCCTACGAGCAGTACTTC. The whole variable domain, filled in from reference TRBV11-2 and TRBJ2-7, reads EAGVAQSPRYKIIEKRQSVAFWCNPISGHATLYWYQQILGQGPKLLIQFQNNGVVDDSQLPKDRFSAERLKGVDSTLKIQPAKLEDSAVYLCASSFPHRAYEQYFGPGTRLTVT.

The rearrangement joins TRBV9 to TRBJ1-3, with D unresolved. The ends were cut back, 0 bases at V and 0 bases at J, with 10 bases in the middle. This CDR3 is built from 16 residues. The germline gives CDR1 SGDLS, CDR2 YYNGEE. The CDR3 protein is CASSVGKQSSGNTIYF. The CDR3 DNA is TGTGCCAGCAGCGTAGGAAAACAGAGCTCTGGAAACACCATATATTTT.

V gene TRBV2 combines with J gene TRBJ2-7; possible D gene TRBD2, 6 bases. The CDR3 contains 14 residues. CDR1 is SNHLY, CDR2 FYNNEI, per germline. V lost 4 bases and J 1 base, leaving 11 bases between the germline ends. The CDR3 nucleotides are TGTGCCAGCAGTGTGGAGGGGAGGTCCTACGAGCAGTACTTC. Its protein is CASSVEGRSYEQYF.

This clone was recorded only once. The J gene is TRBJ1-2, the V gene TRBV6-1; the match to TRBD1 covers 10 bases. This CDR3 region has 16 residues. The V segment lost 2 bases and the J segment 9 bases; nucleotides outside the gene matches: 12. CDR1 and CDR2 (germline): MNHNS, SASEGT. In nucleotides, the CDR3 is TGTGCCAGCAGTGAATATGGGACAGGGGAGCGTTTACGCTACACCTTC. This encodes CASSEYGTGERLRYTF.

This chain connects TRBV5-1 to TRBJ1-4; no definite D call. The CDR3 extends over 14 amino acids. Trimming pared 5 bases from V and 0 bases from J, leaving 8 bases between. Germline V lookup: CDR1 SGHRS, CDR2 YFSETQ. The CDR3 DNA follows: TGCGCCAGCAGGTTGACAACAACTAATGAAAAACTGTTTTTT. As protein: CASRLTTTNEKLFF. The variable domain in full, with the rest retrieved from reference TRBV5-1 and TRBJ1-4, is KAGVTQTPRYLIKTRGQQVTLSCSPISGHRSVSWYQQTPGQGLQFLFEYFSETQRNKGNFPGRFSGRQFSNSRSEMNVSTLELGDSALYLCASRLTTTNEKLFFGSGTQLSVL.

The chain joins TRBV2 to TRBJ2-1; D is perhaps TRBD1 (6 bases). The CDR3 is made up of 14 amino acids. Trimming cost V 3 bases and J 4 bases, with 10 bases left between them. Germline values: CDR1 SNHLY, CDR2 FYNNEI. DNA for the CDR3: TGTGCCAGCAGTGAGAGACAGGCTTACAATGAGCAGTTCTTC. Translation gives CASSERQAYNEQFF.

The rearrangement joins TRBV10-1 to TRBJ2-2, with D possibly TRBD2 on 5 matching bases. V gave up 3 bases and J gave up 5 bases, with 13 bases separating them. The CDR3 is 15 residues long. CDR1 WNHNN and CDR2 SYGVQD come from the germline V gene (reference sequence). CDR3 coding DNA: TGCGCCAGCAGTGACCCGGGAATGGGGACCGGGGAGCTGTTTTTT. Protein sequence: CASSDPGMGTGELFF.

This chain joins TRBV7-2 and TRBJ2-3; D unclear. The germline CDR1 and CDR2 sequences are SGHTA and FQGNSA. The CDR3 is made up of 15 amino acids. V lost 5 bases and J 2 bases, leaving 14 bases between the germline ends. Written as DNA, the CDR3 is TGTGCCAGCAGCACAAAGCCAGGCCTCACAGATACGCAGTATTTT. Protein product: CASSTKPGLTDTQYF.

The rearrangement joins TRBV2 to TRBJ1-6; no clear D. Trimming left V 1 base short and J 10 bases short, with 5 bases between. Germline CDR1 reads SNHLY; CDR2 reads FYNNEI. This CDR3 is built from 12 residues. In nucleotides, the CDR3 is TGTGCCAGCAGTGAAGTAAGCTCACCCCTCCACTTT. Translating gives CASSEVSSPLHF.

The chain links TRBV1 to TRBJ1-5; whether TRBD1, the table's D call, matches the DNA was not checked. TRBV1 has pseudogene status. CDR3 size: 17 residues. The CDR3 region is CTSSQQVPRDINQPQHF. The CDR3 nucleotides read TGCACCAGCAGCCAACAAGTCCCCCGGGACATTAATCAGCCCCAGCATTTT.

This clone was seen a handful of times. CDR3 nucleotides: TGTGCCACCAGCAGAGTCCAGGCCTACGAGCAGTACTTC. This translates into CATSRVQAYEQYF. The chain is built from TRBV15 and TRBJ2-7; D is unresolved. CDR1 is LNHNV, CDR2 YYDKDF, per germline (reference sequence). V shed 1 base and J shed 2 bases, with 6 bases lying between them. The CDR3 spans 13 residues.

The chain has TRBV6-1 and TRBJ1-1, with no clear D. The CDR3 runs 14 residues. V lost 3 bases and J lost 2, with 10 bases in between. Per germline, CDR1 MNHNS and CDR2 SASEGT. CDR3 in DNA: TGTGCCAGCAGTGATTGGACGGGAAACACTGAAGCTTTCTTT. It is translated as CASSDWTGNTEAFF.

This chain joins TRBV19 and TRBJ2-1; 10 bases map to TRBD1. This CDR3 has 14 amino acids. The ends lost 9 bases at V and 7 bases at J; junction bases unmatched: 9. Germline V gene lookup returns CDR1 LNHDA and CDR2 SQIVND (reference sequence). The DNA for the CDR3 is TGTGCCAGCAGACAGGGGGCATCTCTGAATGAGCAGTTCTTC. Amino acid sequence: CASRQGASLNEQFF.